This T cell receptor (beta chain) was identified during a study of cytomegalovirus exposure and HLA in healthy donors (dated by TCRdb to between 2016 and 2019). Regarding the study in general: According to an earlier analysis of a few hundred of the donors, about 170 million T cells yielded 100 million or so unique TCR beta sequences and 276 Gb of sequence data. The number of donors typed differed by locus, with about 629-640 for A, B, C, DRB1 and DQB1, about 500 for DQA1, about 610 for DPA1, and some 470 for DPB1. On average, roughly 240,000 unique TCR beta nucleotide sequences were sequenced per donor among 350 to 400 genotyped donors of the cohort, with 15% to 20% of those sequences being non-productive. An early release that covered 500 to 800 HLA-typed donors contained about 290 gigabases of sequencing data and tens of millions of unique TCR sequences. HLA typing covered class I and class II loci at four-digit resolution. To predict cytomegalovirus infection status, the study combined high-throughput TCR immunosequencing, statistical association of individual TCRs with disease status, and machine learning. To decide whether each TCR beta V gene segment behaved as functional or pseudogenic, an earlier analysis of nearly 600 of the donors relied on high-throughput TCR beta sequencing. Every discovery cohort repertoire had been produced on one sequencing platform. Of the approximately 400 genotyped donors, around 81% fell in the genetic ancestry cluster associated with self-reported Caucasian donors. A separate validation cohort of more than 100 different subjects was used in addition to the 666-subject first cohort. A later genetic analysis took genome-wide SNP genotypes for about 55% of the roughly 700 donors and used that subset as a discovery cohort. Because of strong linkage in the cohort, five DR-DQ haplotypes were treated as single units for association and clustering. Donor age, sex, ethnicity and CMV serostatus were compiled alongside the repertoire data. The later analysis used no new phenotypic data to find candidate immune exposures, relying instead on TCR beta sequences and their occurrence across donors. In a later analysis, previously published TCR beta repertoires from 666 donors were re-analyzed and high-resolution HLA genotyping was added so that TCR occurrence patterns could be studied. The study aimed to test whether cataloging public T cell receptors could reveal signatures of past pathogen exposure. Using immunosequencing, the study profiled T cell repertoires from 666 subjects and related those repertoires to cytomegalovirus serostatus. Points the paper makes about the study in general: Several of the top co-occurrence clusters appeared to be linked to parvovirus B19, influenza, CMV and Epstein-Barr virus, according to a later analysis. Most CMV-associated TCR beta chains appeared to be HLA-restricted in a later analysis, and the HLA associations seemed to be driven largely by CMV exposure. In a later analysis, TCR association rates were found to vary across HLA loci, with the most associated TCRs seen for DRB1 alleles and the fewest for HLA-C alleles. A later genetic analysis reported fewer N-insertions in productive TCRs among donors in an Asian-associated ancestry cluster than the roughly 700-donor mean. A further reported finding was that TCR beta sequences accurately predicted the HLA-A and HLA-B alleles for most subjects in the first cohort. Because some donors lacked HLA typing at each locus, the association tests relied only on the typed subset. Linkage disequilibrium might explain the correlated functional status among segregating V segments, but an unknown experimental factor could not be ruled out. In a later analysis, HLA-associated TCR beta chains were found to be more clonally expanded and to have lower generation probabilities than equally common non-associated chains. An association between a missense DCLRE1C variant and V-gene and J-gene trimming of TCR beta chains was found in a later genetic analysis and replicated in an independent cohort. Most TCR sequences were observed very rarely across donors, whereas some public TCRs were present in many individuals. In an earlier analysis of roughly 560 of the donors, most TCR beta V segments were observed in productive rearrangements about 87% or about 30% of the time, broadly matching IMGT annotations. A later analysis associated about 18,000 TCR beta sequences with specific HLA alleles at a false discovery rate of 0.05. Strong co-occurrence of HLA alleles, especially DR and DQ, made assigning TCR associations to individual alleles difficult. A total of fewer than 200 TCR beta chains were listed by the study as associated with cytomegalovirus. The authors suggested that the approach could potentially be generalized to other disease states and immunological phenotypes. Because counts were too low, about 18 rarely observed V segments, including chromosome 9 orphons, were left out of the earlier analysis of over 550 of the donors. The only immune exposure information available for the cohort was CMV serostatus. Presence/absence analyses assumed roughly uniform sequencing depth across donors, an assumption that may not hold. The 87-base-pair reads could not distinguish some IMGT-functional V segments, including TRBV6-2 and TRBV6-3, so those segments were excluded. This cohort had only TCR beta chains sequenced, and the lack of alpha or paired-chain data limited which features could be detected. In vitro tests confirmed that a few of the cytomegalovirus-associated TCR beta chains recognize cytomegalovirus antigens. A cluster of highly shared sequence variants was judged likely to be a technical artifact of the sequencing pipeline. In both the original and validation cohorts, the classifier was reported to diagnose cytomegalovirus status with high specificity and sensitivity.

As for this clone: Its antigen is unknown. It has no much larger one-base neighbor in the sample; base qualities were not kept.

From cysteine to phenylalanine, the CDR3 is 13 amino acids long. The entry retains the CDR3 DNA only, 39 bases that are in frame from base 1. At the junction V is shortened by 2 bases and J by 1 base, with 9 bases in between. The germline V gene (reference sequence) supplies CDR1 GTSNPN and CDR2 SVGIG. The cohort consisted of approximately 670 healthy bone marrow donors. Cohort members were all nominally healthy when sampled, although unrecorded immune exposures were likely present. The donor tested CMV seronegative and was one of the 352 seronegative cohort members. A peripheral blood sample was provided by each donor, and peripheral blood mononuclear cells were used for TCR beta sequencing. The Qiagen DNeasy Blood Extraction Kit was used to extract genomic DNA from the blood cell samples. The library was generated by the immunoSEQ multiplex PCR assay. The multiplex PCR relied on a mix of 60 forward primers for TCR Vbeta segments and 13 reverse primers for TCR Jbeta segments. The CDR3 region of rearranged TCR beta genes was amplified from genomic DNA by a multiplex PCR assay. On the Illumina HiSeq System, the amplified TCR beta libraries were sequenced as 87-base-pair reads. For the original study's pipeline: In a later analysis, some 80 million unique TCR beta chains were counted across the 666 repertoires, and roughly 10 million of these chains were shared by at least two donors. To remove PCR and sequencing errors, raw reads were error-corrected and collapsed into unique sequences using a nearest-neighbor algorithm that merged closely related sequences. Alignment of CDR3 sequences to IMGT reference sequences was used to assign V, D and J gene segments. For a sequence to be retained, at least a six-nucleotide match to both a V gene segment and a J gene segment was required. A rearrangement was called productive if the CDR3 had no stop codons and remained in frame with V and J, and every other rearrangement was called non-productive. Following IMGT convention, CDR3 was defined as the stretch from the second conserved V-encoded cysteine up to the conserved J-encoded phenylalanine. The earlier analysis of 587 of the donors excluded any sequence lacking an unambiguous match to a single V gene segment. In an earlier analysis of approximately 610 of the donors, V segments were called functional above 56.7% productive rearrangements and were called segregating when the between-donor standard deviation exceeded 5%. A statistical classification framework was built for diagnosing cytomegalovirus status from the catalog of TCR beta chain sequences. V and J gene assignment, in a later analysis, came from comparing TCR nucleotide sequences with IMGT/GENE-DB human TR gene sequences. A later analysis assigned CDR3 sequences and most-parsimonious VDJ recombination scenarios with the TCRdist pipeline. A later analysis defined each TCR beta chain by its CDR3 amino acid sequence plus V-gene family, and excluded reads lacking a unique V-gene family. In a later analysis, several hundred highly shared, low-generation-probability nucleotide sequences were removed to address suspected cross-contamination and a sequencing artifact. In a later analysis, a clonal expansion index was calculated for each public chain from normalized within-repertoire ranks of inferred template counts. Generation probabilities in a later analysis came from a VDJ recombination model fitted to out-of-frame rearrangements, and those results were checked against IGoR. In a later analysis, hypergeometric tests were used to score TCR-TCR, TCR-HLA and TCR-CMV co-occurrence, with a repertoire-size bias correction applied to TCR pairs. To estimate false discovery rates, a later analysis permuted the HLA or CMV assignments 20 times. In a later analysis, co-occurring TCRs were grouped using DBSCAN, with TCRdist sequence similarity added in when clustering inside HLA-allele-positive subsets. Co-occurrence clustering excluded repertoires with fewer than 30,000 or more than 120,000 public chains, plus five with anomalous nucleotide sharing. Sourced from immuneACCESS, this table was stored by TCRdb with only in-frame sequences that have V and J called. A share of the clones is absent; for the studies checked, an unresolved V gene accounts for under half, and the remainder has no known explanation. The DNA gave D and trimming, while V, J and clone size come from that table. The table for this sample lists over 120,000 clones; about 80% of them were counted only once. Less than 3% of the sample rests with the top ten.

The sequencing input was PBMCs. This TCR was recovered from a female donor in good health and CMV-seronegative. The rearrangement combines TRBV30 with TRBJ2-7; the D gene remains uncertain. CDR3 region: CAWSPYGSYEQYF. The nucleotide sequence reads TGTGCCTGGAGTCCCTACGGTTCCTACGAGCAGTACTTC.